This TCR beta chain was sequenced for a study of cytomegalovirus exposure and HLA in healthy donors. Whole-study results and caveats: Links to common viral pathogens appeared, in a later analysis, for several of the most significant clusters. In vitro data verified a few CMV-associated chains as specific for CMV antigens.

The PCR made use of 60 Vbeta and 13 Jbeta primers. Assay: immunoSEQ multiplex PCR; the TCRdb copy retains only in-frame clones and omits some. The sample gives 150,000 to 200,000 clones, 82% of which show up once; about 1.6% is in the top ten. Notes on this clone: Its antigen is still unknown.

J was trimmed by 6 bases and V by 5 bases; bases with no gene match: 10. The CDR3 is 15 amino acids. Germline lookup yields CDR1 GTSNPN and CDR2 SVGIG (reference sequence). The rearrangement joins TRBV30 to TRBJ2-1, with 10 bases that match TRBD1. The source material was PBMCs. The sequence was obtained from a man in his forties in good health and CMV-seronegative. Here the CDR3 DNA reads TGTGCCTGGGGGGGACAGGGGTTGGGTCGCAATGAGCAGTTCTTC. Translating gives CAWGGQGLGRNEQFF. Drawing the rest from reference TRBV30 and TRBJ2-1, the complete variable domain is SQTIHQWPATLVQPVGSPLSLECTVEGTSNPNLYWYRQAAGRGLQLLFYSVGIGQISSEVPQNLSASRPQDRQFILSSKKLLLSDSGFYLCAWGGQGLGRNEQFFGPGTRLTVL.